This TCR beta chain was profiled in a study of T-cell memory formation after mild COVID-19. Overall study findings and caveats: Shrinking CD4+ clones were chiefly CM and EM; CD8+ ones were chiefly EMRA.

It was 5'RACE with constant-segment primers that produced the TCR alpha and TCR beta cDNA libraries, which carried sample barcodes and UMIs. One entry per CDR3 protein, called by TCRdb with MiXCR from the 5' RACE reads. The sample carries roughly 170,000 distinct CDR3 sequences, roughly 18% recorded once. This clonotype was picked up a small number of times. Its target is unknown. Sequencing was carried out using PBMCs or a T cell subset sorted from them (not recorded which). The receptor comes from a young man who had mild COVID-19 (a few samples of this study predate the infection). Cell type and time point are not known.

The CDR3 DNA reads TGTGCCAGTAGTTATAATGGTCGGGGGGTCGACAATGAGCAGTTCTTC. It codes for CASSYNGRGVDNEQFF. This chain connects TRBV19 to TRBJ2-1; 7 bases align to TRBD2. Germline CDR1 and CDR2: LNHDA and SQIVND (reference sequence). The CDR3 runs to 16 residues. The trim removed 5 bases at V and 5 bases at J, leaving 12 bases unmatched.